The clone carrying this T cell receptor (beta chain) has only one observation. The antigen is undetermined. The sample originates from a study of cytomegalovirus exposure and HLA in healthy donors. Study results and limitations: Some TCR beta chains (roughly 160 of them) were listed as cytomegalovirus-associated.

The PCR ran on 60 Vbeta and 13 Jbeta primers. The data were produced by immunoSEQ multiplex PCR, yet TCRdb's version contains in-frame clones alone and is incomplete. The data show about 110,000 clones, approximately 82% seen once. Specimen: PBMCs. The source of this sequence is a man aged 25-45 years in good health and CMV-seropositive.

CDR3 loop: CASSLGGLETQYF. DNA of the CDR3: TGTGCCAGCAGCTTAGGAGGGTTGGAGACCCAGTACTTC. The chain combines TRBV7-7 with TRBJ2-5; the D gene is possibly TRBD2 (5 bases). The CDR3 loop spans 13 amino acids. With 1 base removed from V and 5 bases from J, the gap between germline ends came to 8 bases. Germline CDR1 and CDR2: SSHAT and FNYEAQ (reference sequence).